These T cell receptor beta chains were read from a single sample in a study of prognosis after radiotherapy for stage I lung cancer. TCRdb fed the multiplex PCR reads into MiXCR, producing one record per CDR3 protein. The sample holds fewer than 40,000 distinct CDR3 sequences, 42% seen once. The sequenced sample was PBMCs, obtained before or after stereotactic body radiation therapy (not recorded which). Source of these receptors: a donor aged 50 or older with non-small cell lung cancer. Each CDR3 is given with its conserved first and last residue. A D gene is named only where the DNA matches it firmly. The listing skips clone size in some rows; elsewhere it reads once, few, many or a size class.

clone_size j_call v_call d_call cdr3_nt cdr3_aa
NA TRBJ1-3 TRBV20-1 NA TGCAGTGCTAGGAACAGGGTTGGGAACACCATATATTTT CSARNRVGNTIYF
many TRBJ2-5 TRBV10-3 TRBD1 TGTGCCATCAGTGATCAAGGACAGGGGGCAGGAGAGACCCAGTACTTC CAISDQGQGAGETQYF
NA TRBJ2-1 TRBV24-1 NA TGTGCCACCAGTGATTTGTCTTCAGGGTTTTACAATGAGCAGTTCTTC CATSDLSSGFYNEQFF
NA TRBJ1-5 TRBV20-1 TRBD1 TGCAGTGCCAGTGGGACAGGCAATCAGCCCCAGCATTTT CSASGTGNQPQHF
many TRBJ1-2 TRBV4-1 TRBD1 TGCGCCAGCAGCCACACAGGGGGCCGGGTTGGCTACACCTTC CASSHTGGRVGYTF
many TRBJ1-3 TRBV15 TRBD1 TGTGCCACCAGCAGAGATCGAGGGGGCCAGTACTCCGGAAACACCATATATTTT CATSRDRGGQYSGNTIYF
many TRBJ2-1 TRBV2 TRBD1 TGTGCCAGCAGTGAATTGCGTACCGGGACAGACTCCTACAATGAGCAGTTCTTC CASSELRTGTDSYNEQFF
many TRBJ1-1 TRBV12-3/TRBV12-4 NA TGTGCCAGCACCTGGGCAGGGCGGGGTGAAGCTTTCTTT CASTWAGRGEAFF
many TRBJ2-1 TRBV3-1 NA TGTGCCAGCAGCCCCGGGACATGGGCCTACAATGAGCAGTTCTTC CASSPGTWAYNEQFF
NA TRBJ2-1 TRBV27 NA TGTGCCAGCAGGGGGATCCCAAATGAGCAGTTCTTC CASRGIPNEQFF
many TRBJ1-3 TRBV7-6 TRBD1 TGTGCCAGCAGCTTAAGTTTCTTGACAGGGGGAGTAAACACCATATATTTT CASSLSFLTGGVNTIYF
NA TRBJ1-3 TRBV12-1 NA TGTGCCAGCAGCTTTGAAGGTGACAAACCCTCTGGAAACACCATATATTTT CASSFEGDKPSGNTIYF
NA TRBJ1-2 TRBV15 TRBD1 TGTGCCACCAGCACACAGGGGAAGAAGGGTGGCTACACCTTC CATSTQGKKGGYTF
many TRBJ1-4 TRBV28 NA TGTGCCAGCAGCCTTCCCGGGACCGACTCGGAAAAACTGTTTTTT CASSLPGTDSEKLFF
many TRBJ1-3 TRBV6-4 NA TGTGCCAGCAGAACACCTGACTCTGGAAACACCATATATTTT CASRTPDSGNTIYF
many TRBJ1-2 TRBV19 TRBD1 TGTGCCAGTAGTATAGCCCATCAACAGGGGGCGATTGGCGGCTACACCTTC CASSIAHQQGAIGGYTF
many TRBJ1-1 TRBV10-3 NA TGTGCCATCAGTACTACAGGAGGGGCCACTGAAGCTTTCTTT CAISTTGGATEAFF
many TRBJ1-4 TRBV5-1 NA TGCGCCAGCAGCTTGGTCGGATCCGAAGGGGAAAAACTGTTTTTT CASSLVGSEGEKLFF
many TRBJ2-4 TRBV18 NA TGTGCCAGCTCACCTTCCGGGGGAGCCAAAAACATTCAGTACTTC CASSPSGGAKNIQYF
NA TRBJ1-2 TRBV27 NA TGTGCCAGTCTAAGACAACCGGGGGTGGGGGGCGATGGCTACACCTTC CASLRQPGVGGDGYTF
many TRBJ2-1 TRBV12-3/TRBV12-4 NA TGTGCCAGCAGTTCGATCACGTACGGTGAGCAGTTCTTC CASSSITYGEQFF
NA TRBJ2-3 TRBV7-3 TRBD2 TGTGCCAGCAGCCCGAGACCGGGACTAGCGGGAGGAGAAGATACGCAGTATTTT CASSPRPGLAGGEDTQYF
many TRBJ2-3 TRBV4-2 NA TGTGCCAGCAGTAAGTGGGGGGCAAATGATACGCAGTATTTT CASSKWGANDTQYF
NA TRBJ2-7 TRBV28 NA TGTGCCAGCATCAGAGTGGCGGGACCCTTCGGCGAGCAGTACTTC CASIRVAGPFGEQYF
many TRBJ2-7 TRBV29-1 NA TGCAGCGTTGGTAGCGTTTCCTCCTACGAGCAGTACTTC CSVGSVSSYEQYF
NA TRBJ1-2 TRBV7-9 NA TGTGCCAGCAGCTTATTTTTACAGGACTACTATGGCTACGCCTTC CASSLFLQDYYGYAF
NA TRBJ2-2 TRBV6-2/TRBV6-3 NA NA CASSYGSGPGSCFF
NA TRBJ2-1 TRBV7-6 NA TGTGCCAGCAGCTTAGCCCTGAGACAGGGCAGGTCGGGGGGGCCTATGGACAATGAGCAGTTCTTC CASSLALRQGRSGGPMDNEQFF
once TRBJ2-7 TRBV6-1 TRBD2 TGTGCCAGCAGTCCTTCGCGCGGGGGGTCCTCCTACGAGCAGTACTTC CASSPSRGGSSYEQYF
NA TRBJ2-7 TRBV12-3/TRBV12-4 NA TGTGCCAGCAGAGGCAGTGGCGAGCAGTACTTC CASRGSGEQYF
few TRBJ2-1 TRBV4-2 NA TGTGCCAGCAGCCAAGGGGGTGAGATATACAATGAGCAGTTCTTC CASSQGGEIYNEQFF
many TRBJ2-2 TRBV11-2 TRBD1 TGTGCCAGCAGCTTAATGGGCTCACAGGGGGCGTTTTTCACCGGGGAGCTGTTTTTT CASSLMGSQGAFFTGELFF
NA TRBJ2-1 TRBV11-2 TRBD2 TGTGCCAGCATCCTCACTAGCGGGAGCTACAATGATCAGTTCTTC CASILTSGSYNDQFF
many TRBJ2-3 TRBV15 NA TGTGCCACCAGCAGAGACGGGACTACAGATACGCAGTATTTT CATSRDGTTDTQYF
NA TRBJ2-2 TRBV7-2 NA TGTGCCAGCAGCACCTCAATCGAGCTGTTTTTT CASSTSIELFF
many TRBJ2-1 TRBV28 NA TGTGCCGCTCTTGGGACGGGAGACTCCTACAATGAGCAGTTCTTC CAALGTGDSYNEQFF
few TRBJ1-1 TRBV7-9 NA TGTGCCAGCATCTTGGTCAACGGTGAAACTTTCTTT CASILVNGETFF
many TRBJ1-4 TRBV30 NA TGTGCCTGGGGAGGGATTTTCCGAACTAATGAAAAACTGTTTTTT CAWGGIFRTNEKLFF
many TRBJ2-7 TRBV28 TRBD2 TGTGCCAGCAGCGGGGTGGGGCGGGGGGGATCCTACGAGCAGTACTTC CASSGVGRGGSYEQYF
many TRBJ1-4 TRBV6-5 TRBD1 TGTGCCAGCAGTTACTGGGACAGGGTGTTTTTT CASSYWDRVFF
NA TRBJ2-7 TRBV19 TRBD2 TGTGCCAGTAGTGCCTCCGGGACTAGCGAGTACGAGCAGTACTTC CASSASGTSEYEQYF